Below, 5 T cell receptor beta chains from the same sample are listed, as sequenced in a study of regulatory T cells in long-lasting Graves disease. Arm-PCR with iRepertoire HTBI primers amplified the CDR3 regions for these TCR beta libraries. TCRdb used MiXCR to reprocess the multiplex PCR reads, holding one entry per CDR3 protein. The table lists some 240,000 distinct CDR3 sequences, roughly 19% of them singletons. The sample's time point: newly diagnosed GD, antithyroid drugs for less than 3 months. Isolated PBMC RNA provided the starting material for the TCR library. The same sample was also used in a study of T cells in Graves' hyperthyroidism and ophthalmopathy.

Sequencing used peripheral blood mononuclear cells (PBMCs), obtained at new diagnosis, from a patient treated with antithyroid drugs. The receptors here all came from a woman aged 30 to 39 with Graves disease.

This clonotype was observed at least ten times. The chain recombines TRBV28 with TRBJ2-1; 9 nucleotides line up with TRBD2. The J segment lost 9 bases and the V segment lost 5 bases, leaving 11 bases of the junction unmatched. This CDR3 has 15 amino acids. Germline CDR1 and CDR2: MDHEN and SYDVKM. The chain's CDR3 is CASSSPSSGMSEQFF. CDR3 bases: TGTGCCAGCAGTAGCCCCTCTAGCGGGATGAGTGAGCAGTTCTTC.

Concerning this clonotype: Given a much more abundant clone one base away, this may be a read error. The chain recombines TRBV7-2 with TRBJ2-5, with 8 bases matching TRBD2. The CDR3 runs to 15 residues. Germline V gene data show CDR1 as SGHTA and CDR2 as FQGNSA. CDR3 in DNA: TGTGCCGGCAGCCCTCGGATAGCGGGACTAGAGACCCAGTACTTC. Protein: CAGSPRIAGLETQYF.

The table lists this clonotype with many counts. CDR3 residues: CASSQLPVGRKFF. CDR3 coding DNA: TGTGCCAGCAGCCAGCTCCCAGTAGGGCGAAAGTTTTTT. This chain uses TRBV3-1 with TRBJ2-2; D is unresolved. Germline CDR1 reads LGHDT; CDR2 reads YNNKEL (reference sequence). The CDR3 is 13 amino acids. Trimming left V 3 bases short and J 16 bases short, with 18 bases between.

This clonotype was picked up a small number of times. This clone may be a read error of a much larger clone one base away. The chain carries TRBV12-3 or TRBV12-4 and TRBJ1-3, with D unresolved. Trimming shortened V by 3 bases and J by 7 bases, and 19 bases separated the two germline ends. The CDR3 extends over 16 amino acids. Written as DNA, the CDR3 is TGTGCCAGCAGTTTGCTACCGGCCAAGGGCTCGAACACCATATATTTT. Translating it yields CASSLLPAKGSNTIYF.

The chain uses TRBV10-1 and TRBJ2-1, with D possibly matching TRBD1 (6 bases). V was shortened by 3 bases and J by 5 bases, with 14 bases between the two germline ends. Germline V gene lookup returns CDR1 WNHNN and CDR2 SYGVQD (reference sequence). The CDR3 extends over 15 amino acids. The chain's CDR3 is CASSDETGANNEQFF. In DNA form, the CDR3 reads TGCGCCAGCAGTGACGAGACAGGAGCGAACAATGAGCAGTTCTTC.